This TCR beta chain was found in a study of blood T cell repertoires in COVID-19. Clones were read by immunoSEQ multiplex PCR, and TCRdb kept only the in-frame ones, dropping some. The sample consists of some 260,000 clones, around 90% of them appearing once. The sample was peripheral blood. The receptor's source is a human donor in a cohort sampled during active COVID-19.

CDR3 sequence (DNA): TGTGCCAGCAGCTTCGGCGGGTTGCACTTAGCCAAAAACATTCAGTACTTC. This sequence encodes CASSFGGLHLAKNIQYF. The chain employs TRBV5-6 and TRBJ2-4, with a tentative D call TRBD2 (5 bases). The ends were cut back, 2 bases at V and 0 bases at J, with 15 bases in the middle. From germline, CDR1 is SGHDT and CDR2 YYEEEE. This CDR3 comprises 17 residues.